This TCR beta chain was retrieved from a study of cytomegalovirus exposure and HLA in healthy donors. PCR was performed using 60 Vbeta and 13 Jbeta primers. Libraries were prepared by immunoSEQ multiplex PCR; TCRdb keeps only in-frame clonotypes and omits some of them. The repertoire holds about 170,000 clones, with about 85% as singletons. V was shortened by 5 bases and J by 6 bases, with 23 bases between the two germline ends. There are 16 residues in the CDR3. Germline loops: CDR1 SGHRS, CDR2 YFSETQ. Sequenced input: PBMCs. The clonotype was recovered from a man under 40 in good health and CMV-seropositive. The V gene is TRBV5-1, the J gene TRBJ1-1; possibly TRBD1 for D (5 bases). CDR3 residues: CASRVGQGNPVSEAFF. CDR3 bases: TGCGCCAGCAGAGTAGGACAAGGAAACCCCGTATCTGAAGCTTTCTTT.